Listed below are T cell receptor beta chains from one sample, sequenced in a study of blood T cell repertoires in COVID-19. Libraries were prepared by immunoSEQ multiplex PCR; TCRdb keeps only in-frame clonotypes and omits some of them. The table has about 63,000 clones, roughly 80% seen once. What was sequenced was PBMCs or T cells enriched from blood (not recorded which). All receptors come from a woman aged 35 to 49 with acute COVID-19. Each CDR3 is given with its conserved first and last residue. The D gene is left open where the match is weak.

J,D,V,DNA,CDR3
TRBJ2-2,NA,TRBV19,TGTGCCAGTAGTTCCCACCGCAGGGGAAACACCGGGGAGCTGTTTTTT,CASSSHRRGNTGELFF
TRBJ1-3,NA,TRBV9,TGTGCCAGCAGCGTAGGGGGAAGGGGATCTGGAAACACCATATATTTT,CASSVGGRGSGNTIYF
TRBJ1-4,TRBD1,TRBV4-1,TGCGCCAGCAGCCAAGATCGGCAGGGGGCTCAATCTAATGAAAAACTGTTTTTT,CASSQDRQGAQSNEKLFF
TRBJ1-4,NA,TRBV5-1,TGCGCCAGCAGCTTAGTTCGGGGGGGTAATGAAAAACTGTTTTTT,CASSLVRGGNEKLFF
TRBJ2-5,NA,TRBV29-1,TGCAGCGTTGGTCCAGGGTCGGAGACCCAGTACTTC,CSVGPGSETQYF
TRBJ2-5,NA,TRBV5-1,TGCGCCAGCAGCCTAACTGACGGGGGGCCATACCAAGAGACCCAGTACTTC,CASSLTDGGPYQETQYF
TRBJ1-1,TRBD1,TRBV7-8,TGTGCCAGCAGCTTGACAGGGGGCTGGACTGAAGCTTTCTTT,CASSLTGGWTEAFF
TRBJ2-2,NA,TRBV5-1,TGCGCCAGCAGCTTCGCCCTGGGCGGGGCGAACACCGGGGAGCTGTTTTTT,CASSFALGGANTGELFF
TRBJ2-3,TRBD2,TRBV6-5,TGTGCCTTAGCGGGAGAGTTCACAGATACGCAGTATTTT,CALAGEFTDTQYF
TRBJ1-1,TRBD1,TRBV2,TGTGCCAGCAGGCGACAGGGAGGAACTGAAGCTTTCTTT,CASRRQGGTEAFF
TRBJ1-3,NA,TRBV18,TGTGCCAGCTCGATTAGACAGGTCCGCTCTGGAAACACCATATATTTT,CASSIRQVRSGNTIYF
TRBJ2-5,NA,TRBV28,TGTGCCAGCAGTTTAGTAGGGCCGGGGGCCCAGTACTTC,CASSLVGPGAQYF
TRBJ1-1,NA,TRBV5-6,TGTGCCAGCAGCCCTGGGACACCGAACACTGAAGCTTTCTTT,CASSPGTPNTEAFF
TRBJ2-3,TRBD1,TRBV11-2,TGTGCCAGCAGCCATTCCGGGACAGGGAATGGAGATACGCAGTATTTT,CASSHSGTGNGDTQYF
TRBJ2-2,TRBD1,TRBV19,TGTGCCAGTATGACACAGGGGATTCACACCGGGGAGCTGTTTTTT,CASMTQGIHTGELFF
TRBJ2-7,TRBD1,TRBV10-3,TGTGCCATCAGTGAGTCGAAGGGGACAGGGGTTCGGGAGCAGTACTTC,CAISESKGTGVREQYF
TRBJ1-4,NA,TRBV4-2,TGTGCCAGCAGCCAATCTAGAGGGGACACTGAAAAACTGTTTTTT,CASSQSRGDTEKLFF
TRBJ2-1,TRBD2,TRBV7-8,TGTGCCAGCAGCCGGCTAGCGGGAGGGGAGAGCTCCTACAATGAGCAGTTCTTC,CASSRLAGGESSYNEQFF
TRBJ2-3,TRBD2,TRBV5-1,TGCGCCAGCAGCTTGGCCCCTAGCGGGACTAGCACAGATACGCAGTATTTT,CASSLAPSGTSTDTQYF